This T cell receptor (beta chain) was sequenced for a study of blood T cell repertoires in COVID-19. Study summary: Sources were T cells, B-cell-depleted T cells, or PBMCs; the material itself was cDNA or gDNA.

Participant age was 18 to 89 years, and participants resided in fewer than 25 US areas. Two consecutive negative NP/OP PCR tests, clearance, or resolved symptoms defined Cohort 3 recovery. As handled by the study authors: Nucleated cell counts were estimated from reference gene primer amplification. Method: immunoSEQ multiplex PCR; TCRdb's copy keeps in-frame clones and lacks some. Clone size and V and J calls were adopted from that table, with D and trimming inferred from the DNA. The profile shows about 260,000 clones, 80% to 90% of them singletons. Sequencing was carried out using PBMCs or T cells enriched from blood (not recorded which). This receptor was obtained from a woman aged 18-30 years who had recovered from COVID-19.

Here the CDR3 DNA reads TGTGCCAGCAGCCAAGAATGGGCGGGCGGGGAGACCCAGTACTTC. It codes for CASSQEWAGGETQYF. This chain links TRBV3-1 (or the pseudogene TRBV3-2) with TRBJ2-5, with D perhaps matching TRBD2 (5 bases). V was pared by 0 bases and J by 5 bases, with 13 bases between. The CDR3 runs to 15 residues. Germline CDR1 reads LGHDT; CDR2 reads YNNKEL (reference sequence).